The table lists the clone carrying this T cell receptor (beta chain) with a few counts. The antigen is not known. Germline-derived CDR1 and CDR2 are MDHEN and SYDVKM. With V trimmed by 6 bases and J by 0 bases, 5 bases remained unmatched. The CDR3 is 15 residues long. Unique molecular identifiers were incorporated when the TCRbeta library was constructed. Via MiXCR, TCRdb re-called the PCR reads, giving one row per CDR3 protein. The sample holds about 500,000 distinct CDR3 sequences; 11% are singletons and the top ten take 14%. The data originate from a study of T-cell reconstitution after alpha-beta-depleted transplantation in children. General study results and limits: About two months after transplant, alpha-beta T cells reportedly came from several hundred expanded graft clones.

Sequenced material: PBMCs, mostly from graft donor cells, taken 180 days after TCRalphabeta/CD19-depleted stem cell transplant. The chain recombines TRBV28 with TRBJ1-5; 7 bases map to TRBD1. The clonotype was recovered from a female patient between 2 and 15 years old who had a stem cell transplant for aplastic anemia, so the T cells may come from the graft donor. CDR3 in amino acids: CASRWTGISNQPQHF. As DNA, the CDR3 is TGTGCCAGCAGGTGGACAGGTATTAGCAATCAGCCCCAGCATTTT.